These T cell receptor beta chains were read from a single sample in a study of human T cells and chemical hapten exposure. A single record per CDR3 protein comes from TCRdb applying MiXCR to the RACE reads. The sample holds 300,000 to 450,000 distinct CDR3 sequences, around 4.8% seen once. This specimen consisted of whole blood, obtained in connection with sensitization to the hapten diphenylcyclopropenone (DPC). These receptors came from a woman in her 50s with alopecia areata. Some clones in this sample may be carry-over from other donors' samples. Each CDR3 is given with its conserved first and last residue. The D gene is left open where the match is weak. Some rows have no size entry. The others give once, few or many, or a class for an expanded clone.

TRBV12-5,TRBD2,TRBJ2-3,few,CASGLVLRAGVADTQYF,TGTGCTAGTGGTTTGGTTCTAAGGGCGGGAGTAGCAGATACGCAGTATTTT
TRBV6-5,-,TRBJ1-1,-,CASSYGTGGGRVAFF,TGTGCCAGCAGTTACGGGACCGGGGGTGGACGGGTAGCTTTCTTT
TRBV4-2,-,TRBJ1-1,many,CASSQGKGTEAFF,TGTGCCAGCAGCCAAGGGAAGGGCACTGAAGCTTTCTTT
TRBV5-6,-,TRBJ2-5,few,CASSLDRTQETQYF,TGTGCCAGCAGCTTGGACAGAACCCAAGAGACCCAGTACTTC
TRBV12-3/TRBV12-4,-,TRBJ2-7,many,CASSLGGGPLEQYF,TGTGCCAGCAGTTTGGGTGGGGGGCCTCTCGAGCAGTACTTC
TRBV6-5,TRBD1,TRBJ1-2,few,CASSYSGTDNYGYTF,TGTGCCAGCAGTTACTCAGGGACAGATAACTATGGCTACACCTTC
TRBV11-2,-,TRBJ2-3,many,CASREPSTDTQYF,TGTGCCAGCCGGGAGCCTAGCACAGATACGCAGTATTTT
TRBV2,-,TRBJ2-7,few,CASSESYPGEQYF,TGTGCCAGCAGTGAGAGCTACCCTGGGGAGCAGTACTTC
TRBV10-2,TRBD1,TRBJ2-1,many,CASSQGALNEQFF,TGCGCCAGCTCACAGGGGGCCCTCAATGAGCAGTTCTTC
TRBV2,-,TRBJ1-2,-,CASRPRQDYGYTF,TGTGCCAGCAGGCCCAGGCAGGACTATGGCTACACCTTC
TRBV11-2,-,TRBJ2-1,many,CASSLELSGGYNEQFF,TGTGCCAGCAGCTTGGAGCTAAGTGGAGGCTACAATGAGCAGTTCTTC
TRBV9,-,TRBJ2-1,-,CASSVRGTVYNEQFF,TGTGCCAGCAGCGTACGAGGGACTGTCTACAATGAGCAGTTCTTC
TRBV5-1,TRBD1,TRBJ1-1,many,CASSLAGNRGHEAFF,TGCGCCAGCAGCTTGGCAGGTAACAGGGGGCACGAAGCTTTCTTT
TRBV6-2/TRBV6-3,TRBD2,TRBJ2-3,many,CASKERGGPDTQYF,TGTGCCAGCAAAGAGCGGGGGGGCCCAGATACGCAGTATTTT
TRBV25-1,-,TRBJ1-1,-,CASSGLQGPTEAFF,TGTGCCAGCAGTGGTTTACAGGGTCCCACTGAAGCTTTCTTT
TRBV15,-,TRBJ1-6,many,CATSSGGSPLHF,TGTGCCACCAGCAGTGGGGGTTCACCCCTCCACTTT
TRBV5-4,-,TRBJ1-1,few,CASSPSRDSNTEAFF,TGTGCCAGCAGCCCGTCCCGGGACTCGAACACTGAAGCTTTCTTT
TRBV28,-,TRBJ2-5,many,CAGGPGGETQYF,TGTGCCGGGGGCCCGGGCGGGGAGACCCAGTACTTC
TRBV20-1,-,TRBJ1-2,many,CSARAGTSGYGYTF,TGCAGTGCTAGAGCCGGGACATCCGGATATGGCTACACCTTC
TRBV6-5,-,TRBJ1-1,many,CASSYSRNTEAFF,TGTGCCAGCAGTTACTCAAGAAACACTGAAGCTTTCTTT
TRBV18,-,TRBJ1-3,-,CASSPRSDSGNTIYF,TGTGCCAGCTCACCACGGTCAGACTCTGGAAACACCATATATTTT
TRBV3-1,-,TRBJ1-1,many,CASSQVFLDNSQPGSTEAFF,TGTGCCAGCAGCCAAGTCTTCCTGGACAACTCACAACCCGGAAGCACTGAAGCTTTCTTT
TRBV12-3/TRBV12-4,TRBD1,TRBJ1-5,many,CASSLAGGHSNQPQHF,TGTGCCAGCAGTTTGGCAGGGGGCCATTCCAATCAGCCCCAGCATTTT
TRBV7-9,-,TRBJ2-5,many,CASSHPVLSQETQYF,TGTGCCAGCAGCCATCCCGTCCTAAGCCAAGAGACCCAGTACTTC
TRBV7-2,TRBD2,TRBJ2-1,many,CASSFFSGNEQFF,TGTGCCAGCAGCTTTTTTAGCGGGAATGAGCAGTTCTTC
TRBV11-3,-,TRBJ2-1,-,CASSLEFRESPRDEQFF,TGTGCCAGCAGCTTAGAGTTCCGGGAGTCCCCCAGGGATGAGCAGTTCTTC
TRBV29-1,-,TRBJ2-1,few,CSVERGSYNEQFF,TGCAGCGTTGAACGAGGCAGTTACAATGAGCAGTTCTTC
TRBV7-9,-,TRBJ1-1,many,CASSLIGKRNTEAFF,TGTGCCAGCAGCCTAATAGGGAAAAGGAACACTGAAGCTTTCTTT
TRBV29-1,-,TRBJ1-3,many,CSARSGNTIYF,TGCAGCGCTCGATCTGGAAACACCATATATTTT
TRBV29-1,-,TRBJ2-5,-,CSGHLTETQYF,TGCAGTGGACACCTTACAGAGACCCAGTACTTC
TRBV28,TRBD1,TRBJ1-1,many,CASNLDRVAEAFF,TGTGCCAGCAACCTAGACAGGGTCGCTGAAGCTTTCTTT
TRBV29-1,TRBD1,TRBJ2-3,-,CSVEATGYTDTQYF,TGCAGCGTTGAGGCGACAGGGTATACAGATACGCAGTATTTT
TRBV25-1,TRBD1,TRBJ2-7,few,CASSRTGASGEQYF,TGTGCCAGCAGTCGGACAGGGGCTTCGGGCGAGCAGTACTTC
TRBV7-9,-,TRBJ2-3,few,CASSTHSAADTQYF,TGTGCCAGCAGCACCCACTCAGCAGCCGATACGCAGTATTTT
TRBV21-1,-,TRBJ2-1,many,CASSHETTSSYNEQFF,TGTGCCAGCAGCCACGAAACGACTAGTTCCTACAATGAGCAGTTCTTC
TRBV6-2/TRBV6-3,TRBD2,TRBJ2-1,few,CASSAGGLPYNEQFF,TGTGCCAGCAGCGCGGGAGGGCTCCCCTACAATGAGCAGTTCTTC
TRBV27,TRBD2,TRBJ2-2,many,CASSLLGGGLNGELFF,TGTGCCAGCAGCCTACTGGGCGGGGGATTAAACGGGGAGCTGTTTTTT
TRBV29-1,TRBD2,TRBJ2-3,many,CSAGRAGVGDTQYF,TGCAGCGCTGGACGGGCGGGAGTAGGGGATACGCAGTATTTT
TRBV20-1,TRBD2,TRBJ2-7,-,CSAREGAGVGYEQYF,TGCAGTGCTAGAGAGGGAGCGGGAGTCGGTTACGAGCAGTACTTC
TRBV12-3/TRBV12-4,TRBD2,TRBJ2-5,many,CASTLLAGNETQYF,TGTGCCAGCACCCTTCTAGCGGGAAATGAGACCCAGTACTTC
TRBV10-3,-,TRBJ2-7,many,CAISVGQTYEQYF,TGTGCCATCAGTGTAGGACAGACCTACGAGCAGTACTTC
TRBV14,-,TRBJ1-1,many,CASSQDLIGWAFF,TGTGCCAGCAGCCAAGATCTTATAGGATGGGCTTTCTTT
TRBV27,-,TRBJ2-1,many,CASSLSPVNEQFF,TGTGCCAGCAGTTTATCGCCGGTGAATGAGCAGTTCTTC
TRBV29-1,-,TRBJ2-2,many,CSTGTYTGELFF,TGCAGTACAGGGACTTACACCGGGGAGCTGTTTTTT
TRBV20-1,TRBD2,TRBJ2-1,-,CSASKRGRGEQFF,TGCAGTGCTAGCAAGCGGGGGCGTGGCGAGCAGTTCTTC
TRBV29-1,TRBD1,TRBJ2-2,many,CSVEGGRTGYTGELFF,TGCAGCGTTGAGGGGGGCCGGACAGGGTACACCGGGGAGCTGTTTTTT
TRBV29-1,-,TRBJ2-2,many,CSIAYRSSGELFF,TGCAGCATCGCTTACCGGAGCTCCGGGGAGCTGTTTTTT
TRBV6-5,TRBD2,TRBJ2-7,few,CASRYRGDLYEQYF,TGTGCCAGCAGGTACCGGGGGGACCTCTACGAGCAGTACTTC
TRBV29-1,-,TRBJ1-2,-,CSVERDSGYTF,TGCAGCGTTGAGAGGGATTCCGGCTACACCTTC
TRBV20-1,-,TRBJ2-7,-,CSAPRQGLYEQYF,TGCAGTGCTCCCCGACAGGGACTGTACGAGCAGTACTTC
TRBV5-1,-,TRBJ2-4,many,CASSLDGATYIQYF,TGCGCCAGCAGCTTGGATGGGGCCACATACATTCAGTACTTC
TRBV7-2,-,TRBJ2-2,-,CASSRPSELFF,TGTGCCAGCAGCCGTCCCTCGGAGCTGTTTTTT
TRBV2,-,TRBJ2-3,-,CASSEGGGIDTQYF,TGTGCCAGCAGTGAAGGCGGCGGTATCGATACGCAGTATTTT
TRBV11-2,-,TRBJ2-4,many,CASSLEPKNIQYF,TGTGCCAGCAGCTTAGAACCCAAAAACATTCAGTACTTC
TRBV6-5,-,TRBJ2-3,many,CASSSGSTDTQYF,TGTGCCAGCAGTTCAGGGAGCACAGATACGCAGTATTTT